This TCR beta chain was identified during a study of PD-1 blockade in classical Hodgkin lymphoma. The study's findings and limits: In newly diagnosed patients, baseline TCR diversity was reportedly below that of healthy donors. Complete responders possessed baseline diversity comparable to newly diagnosed patients.

Brentuximab vedotin exposure varied, and every patient relapsed after autologous stem cell transplantation. The study recorded best responses of complete response, partial response or progressive disease. Comment on this clone: Its antigen is unidentified.

Sequencing used immunoSEQ multiplex PCR; TCRdb keeps in-frame clones, though not all of them. The sample shows 41,000 or so clones, about 74% of them seen only once. Here the sequenced sample was peripheral blood mononuclear cells (PBMCs), taken at baseline. This sequence originates from a human donor with classical Hodgkin lymphoma.

CDR3 coding DNA: TGTGCCAGCAGCCAGGGGGCTGACAATCAGCCCCAGCATTTT. This translates into CASSQGADNQPQHF. The chain links TRBV27 to TRBJ1-5, with TRBD1 matching 8 bases. V shed 6 bases and J 3 bases; nucleotides not matched to a gene: 4. The CDR3 is 14 amino acids. Germline lookup yields CDR1 MNHEY and CDR2 SMNVEV (reference sequence).